This TCR beta chain was captured in a study of blood T cell repertoires in COVID-19. Across the whole study: The cDNA or gDNA used as material had been derived from T cells, B-cell-depleted T cells, or PBMCs.

Produced via immunoSEQ multiplex PCR; TCRdb's table is partial and in-frame only. The sample contains about 270,000 clones, about nine tenths of which appear only once. The CDR3 length is 14 residues. The V end lost 2 bases, the J end lost 1 base, and 9 bases lay between the germline ends. The V gene's germline CDR1 is MNHEY and CDR2 SMNVEV (reference sequence). The recovered donors of Cohort 3 showed two negative PCRs, clearance, or symptom resolution. Sequencing was performed on PBMCs or T cells enriched from blood (not recorded which). The chain carries TRBV27 and TRBJ2-7, with D possibly being TRBD2 (5 bases). The sequence was collected from a woman aged 18-35 years who had recovered from COVID-19. CDR3 in DNA: TGTGCCAGCAGTTTAAATCGAGGGTCCTACGAGCAGTACTTC. Its protein product is CASSLNRGSYEQYF.